At least ten counts were recorded for the clone carrying this T cell receptor beta chain. Its cognate antigen is unknown. These data come from a study of CD8 T cells in ankylosing spondylitis. General study findings and limits: Disease-linked clones were reportedly significantly enriched in matched ankylosing spondylitis synovial fluid. Some of these motif variants have turned up before, in reports on reactive arthritis synovial fluid and blood. A motif of eight highly homologous TCR beta variants was seen as apparently characteristic of ankylosing spondylitis blood.

Library preparation for TCR beta used quantitative 5'-RACE with molecular barcodes. TCRdb processed the 5' RACE reads anew with MiXCR; each CDR3 protein has one entry. The sample shows roughly 440,000 distinct CDR3 sequences, roughly a sixth of them seen only once. The TCR was taken from a male donor with ankylosing spondylitis. Sequencing input: blood, either unsorted or a sorted T cell fraction (not recorded which).

The CDR3 region is CASSTGNEKLFF. CDR3 DNA sequence: TGTGCCAGCAGCACGGGAAATGAAAAACTGTTTTTT. The chain has TRBV6-5 and TRBJ1-4; D unresolved. Germline assignment: CDR1 MNHEY and CDR2 SVGAGI. The CDR3 loop spans 12 amino acids. V was clipped by 6 bases and J by 5 bases, with 7 bases between them.